In its sample, the clone carrying this T cell receptor beta chain was seen many times. The data were taken from a study of patients and donors after allogeneic stem cell transplantation. MiXCR was run by TCRdb on the RT-PCR reads, yielding one entry per CDR3 protein. The table includes 150,000 to 200,000 distinct CDR3 sequences, about 29% detected once. Trimming removed 7 bases from V and 4 bases from J, with 13 bases in between. Germline V lookup: CDR1 SGHTA, CDR2 FQGNSA. This CDR3 contains 13 residues. The receptor was derived from a human donor who was either an allogeneic HSCT recipient or a stem cell or donor lymphocyte infusion donor (not recorded which). It is not recorded whose cells these are; they may come from a transplant donor. The sample taken for sequencing was blood, either unsorted or a sorted T cell fraction (not recorded which). The V and J genes are TRBV7-2 and TRBJ1-1, with D perhaps TRBD1 (5 bases). The CDR3 protein is CASNPPGGTEAFF. The CDR3 region has the DNA TGTGCCAGCAACCCCCCGGGGGGCACTGAAGCTTTCTTT. Looking up the rest from reference TRBV7-2 and TRBJ1-1 gives the full variable domain: GAGVSQSPSNKVTEKGKDVELRCDPISGHTALYWYRQSLGQGLEFLIYFQGNSAPDKSGLPSDRFSAERTGGSVSTLTIQRTQQEDSAVYLCASNPPGGTEAFFGQGTRLTVV.